Shown below are 18 T cell receptor beta chains from a single sample sequenced in a study of blood T cell repertoires in COVID-19. Profiling relied on immunoSEQ multiplex PCR, and the TCRdb table lists in-frame clones only, not all of them. The data contain 260,000 or so clones, approximately 83% of them singletons. The sample taken for sequencing was PBMCs or T cells enriched from blood (not recorded which). These receptors all stem from a woman in her thirties or forties who had been exposed to COVID-19.

The J gene is TRBJ1-2, the V gene TRBV19; 7 nucleotides agree with TRBD1. Germline V CDR1 and CDR2: LNHDA, SQIVND (reference sequence). Trimming cost V 7 bases and J 2 bases; bases outside gene matches: 13. The CDR3 length is 16 residues. As DNA, the CDR3 is TGTGCCAGTAAAGAGACAGGGCAACCTCTCAACTATGGCTACACCTTC. Encoded protein: CASKETGQPLNYGYTF.

This chain joins TRBV15 and TRBJ1-2; possible D gene TRBD1, 6 bases. V was pared by 2 bases and J by 3 bases, with 19 bases between. Looked up from germline, CDR1 is LNHNV and CDR2 is YYDKDF (reference sequence). The CDR3 has 17 amino acids. The CDR3 protein is CATSRYTPGQPDYGYTF. The CDR3 DNA reads TGTGCCACCAGCAGATATACCCCCGGACAGCCTGACTATGGCTACACCTTC.

This clone was seen a handful of times. The J gene is TRBJ1-4, the V gene TRBV6-5; TRBD1 aligns across 8 bases. The ends lost 7 bases at V and 3 bases at J; junction bases unmatched: 7. The germline CDR1 and CDR2 sequences are MNHEY and SVGAGI. This CDR3 has 15 amino acids. CDR3 sequence: CASNQGALANEKLFF. The CDR3 region has the DNA TGTGCCAGCAACCAGGGGGCATTGGCTAATGAAAAACTGTTTTTT.

This clone was counted a few times. The gene calls are TRBV14 and TRBJ1-2; the D gene is possibly TRBD1 (5 bases). The CDR3 extends over 17 amino acids. Germline V gene data show CDR1 as SGHDN and CDR2 as FVKESK. Trimming cost V 1 base and J 0 bases, with 15 bases left between them. In DNA form, the CDR3 reads TGTGCCAGCAGCCAAGCCCGGGGGGGGACGTCTAACTATGGCTACACCTTC. Its translation: CASSQARGGTSNYGYTF.

The rearrangement links TRBV28 to TRBJ2-2; no definite D call. Trimming removed 4 bases at V and 7 bases at J, with 4 bases between. The CDR3 is 11 residues long. Germline values: CDR1 MDHEN, CDR2 SYDVKM. The CDR3 region has the DNA TGTGCCAGCAGTTGGCTCGGGGAGCTGTTTTTT. Amino acid sequence: CASSWLGELFF.

The V gene is TRBV2, the J gene TRBJ2-1, with 11 nucleotides matching TRBD2. J lost 4 bases, V lost 7 bases, and 12 bases had no gene match. Germline CDR1 SNHLY, CDR2 FYNNEI. The CDR3 loop spans 17 amino acids. The CDR3 is CASTTRTSGHLYNEQFF. The CDR3 region has the DNA TGTGCCAGCACCACCCGGACTAGCGGGCACCTATACAATGAGCAGTTCTTC.

The chain joins TRBV5-4 to TRBJ1-1; D is perhaps TRBD1 (6 bases). V lost 2 bases and J 0 bases, leaving 8 bases between the germline ends. This CDR3 contains 14 residues. Germline CDR1 is SGHNT and CDR2 is YYREEE (reference sequence). CDR3 coding DNA: TGTGCCAGCAGCTTACAGGGCGTGAACACTGAAGCTTTCTTT. It specifies CASSLQGVNTEAFF. The full variable domain, rest sourced from reference TRBV5-4 and TRBJ1-1, is ETGVTQSPTHLIKTRGQQVTLRCSSQSGHNTVSWYQQALGQGPQFIFQYYREEENGRGNFPPRFSGLQFPNYSSELNVNALELDDSALYLCASSLQGVNTEAFFGQGTRLTVV.

The chain links TRBV2 to TRBJ1-4; D not resolved. Germline V gene data show CDR1 as SNHLY and CDR2 as FYNNEI. The CDR3 loop spans 15 amino acids. V gave up 6 bases and J gave up 0 bases, with 11 bases separating them. CDR3 region: CASRAGGPTNEKLFF. CDR3 DNA sequence: TGTGCCAGCAGGGCAGGAGGCCCAACTAATGAAAAACTGTTTTTT.

With respect to this clone: At one of its ends the junction is not consistent with the germline gene, which may arise from a read error. The V call is TRBV28, the J call TRBJ2-1, with unresolved D. From germline, CDR1 is MDHEN and CDR2 SYDVKM. The CDR3 loop spans 15 amino acids. The DNA of the CDR3 is TGTGTCAGCAGTTCCCCAGGTTTATTAGACAATGAGCAGTTCTTC. Amino acid sequence: CVSSSPGLLDNEQFF.

A note on this clone: Distinct nucleotide sequences in the sample also encode this CDR3. V and J are TRBV19 and TRBJ1-5; 8 bases map to TRBD1. V gave up 4 bases and J gave up 6 bases; unmatched junction bases: 5. The CDR3 totals 14 residues. The germline V gene has CDR1 LNHDA and CDR2 SQIVND (reference sequence). CDR3 protein: CASSKTGAGQPQHF. CDR3 sequence (DNA): TGTGCCAGTAGTAAGACAGGGGCGGGTCAGCCCCAGCATTTT.

The chain employs TRBV6-5 and TRBJ1-2, with 10 bases matching TRBD1. Germline CDR1 MNHEY, CDR2 SVGAGI. This CDR3 has 13 amino acids. Trimming at V came to 2 bases and at J to 10 bases, leaving 4 bases not matched to a gene. The CDR3 nucleotides read TGTGCCAGCAGTTACGGGACAGGGGCTGACTACACCTTC. Amino acid sequence: CASSYGTGADYTF.

The chain joins TRBV15 to TRBJ1-2; tentative D call: TRBD1 (5 bases). This CDR3 is 15 amino acids long. V lost 0 bases and J lost 7, with 15 bases in between. Germline CDR1 LNHNV, CDR2 YYDKDF (reference sequence). The CDR3 DNA reads TGTGCCACCAGCAGAGATGACGCAGGGCTTGGTGGCTACACCTTC. Amino acids: CATSRDDAGLGGYTF.

In DNA, the CDR3 is TGTGCCAGCAGCCTCCAAGGGGGCGGGGGGAAACAAGAGACCCAGTACTTC. This gives the protein CASSLQGGGGKQETQYF. This rearrangement joins TRBV7-2 to TRBJ2-5; the D gene is possibly TRBD2 (8 bases). Trimming removed 5 bases from V and 2 bases from J, with 21 bases in between. The CDR3 runs to 17 residues. Looked up from germline, CDR1 is SGHTA and CDR2 is FQGNSA.

The V call is TRBV5-1, the J call TRBJ1-3; TRBD1 agrees at 7 bases. This CDR3 spans 19 amino acids. The germline V gene has CDR1 SGHRS and CDR2 YFSETQ. V shed 3 bases, J shed 0 bases, and the junction held 15 bases outside the gene matches. The DNA for the CDR3 is TGCGCCAGCAGCTCCCGAGGAGACGGACAGGTAGACTCTGGAAACACCATATATTTT. This encodes CASSSRGDGQVDSGNTIYF. The full variable domain, in which reference TRBV5-1 and TRBJ1-3 provide the parts outside the CDR3, is KAGVTQTPRYLIKTRGQQVTLSCSPISGHRSVSWYQQTPGQGLQFLFEYFSETQRNKGNFPGRFSGRQFSNSRSEMNVSTLELGDSALYLCASSSRGDGQVDSGNTIYFGEGSWLTVV.

This chain uses TRBV27 with TRBJ2-7, with no clear D. Germline assignment: CDR1 MNHEY and CDR2 SMNVEV (reference sequence). With 5 bases removed from V and 2 bases from J, the gap between germline ends came to 10 bases. This CDR3 is built from 13 residues. CDR3 protein: CASSPRQAYEQYF. As DNA, the CDR3 is TGTGCCAGCAGTCCCAGACAAGCCTACGAGCAGTACTTC.

The chain links TRBV5-1 to TRBJ1-2, with 9 bases fitting TRBD1. V gave up 4 bases and J gave up 4 bases; unmatched junction bases: 8. CDR3 size: 15 residues. The V gene's germline CDR1 is SGHRS and CDR2 YFSETQ. The CDR3 DNA reads TGCGCCAGCAGCCTTGAACAGGGGGCGAGCTATGGCTACACCTTC. Protein sequence: CASSLEQGASYGYTF.

The rearrangement uses TRBV3-1 (or the pseudogene TRBV3-2) and TRBJ2-5; 12 bases fit TRBD2. The germline V gene encodes CDR1 LGHDT and CDR2 YNNKEL (reference sequence). The CDR3 totals 18 residues. Trimming cost V 0 bases and J 5 bases; bases outside gene matches: 10. The DNA of the CDR3 is TGTGCCAGCAGCCAAGATCCGTTCCTAGCGGGGGGGAAGGAGACCCAGTACTTC. This sequence encodes CASSQDPFLAGGKETQYF.

V gene TRBV6-6 combines with J gene TRBJ1-5; 10 bases line up with TRBD1. Trimming cost V 2 bases and J 7 bases; bases outside gene matches: 8. Per germline, CDR1 MNHNY and CDR2 SVGAGI (reference sequence). The CDR3 sequence is 16 residues long. The CDR3 spells CASSYPAGQGDQPQHF. The CDR3 region has the DNA TGTGCCAGCAGTTACCCCGCCGGACAGGGGGACCAGCCCCAGCATTTT.